This paragraph covers one TCR beta chain sequence. This clone's antigen is unknown. One base away there is no much larger clone; base qualities are not given. The germline V gene yields KGHSH for CDR1 and LQKENI for CDR2. V is cut by 1 base and J by 4 bases, and the space between the germline ends is 10 bases. The CDR3 sequence holds 15 residues, the cysteine and phenylalanine included. The sequence is cut down to CDR3 DNA, 45 bases in frame from base 1. Receptor amplification or capture employed the immunoSEQ multiplex PCR assay. TCRdb stores this immuneACCESS table with in-frame sequences only. Part of the clones is absent; in the studies checked, under half of the shortfall reflects unresolved V genes, and no reason is known for the rest. Within this sample are approximately 150,000 clones, with 75% to 90% of them counted one time only. The top ten hold about 4.9% of the sample. The sample originates from a study of control samples from healthy donors and cancer patients (dated by TCRdb to the early 2020s).

This TCR was recovered from a man under 40 in good health. The chain joins TRBV18 to TRBJ2-2, with the D gene too uncertain to name. Sequenced material: blood. The DNA sequence follows: TGTGCCAGCTCACCACAGCGCAGAACCACCGGGGAGCTGTTTTTT. Translated, this is CASSPQRRTTGELFF. Full variable domain (CDR3 extended with the reference TRBV18 and TRBJ2-2 proteins): NAGVMQNPRHLVRRRGQEARLRCSPMKGHSHVYWYRQLPEEGLKFMVYLQKENIIDESGMPKERFSAEFPKEGPSILRIQQVVRGDSAAYFCASSPQRRTTGELFFGEGSRLTVL.